This paragraph covers one T cell receptor beta chain sequence. The data belong to a study of blood T cell repertoires in COVID-19. About the study: COVID-19 samples, acute and convalescent, were from the United States, Italy and Spain.

Living in 24 US areas, the participants were between 18 and 89 years of age. Participants' reported clinical history set cohort assignment. Symptom resolution, clearance, or two negative PCRs marked the recovered donors of Cohort 3. After removal of 6 bases from V and 1 base from J, the junction contained 8 bases not matched to a gene. CDR3 length equals 15 residues. The germline gives CDR1 MNHEY, CDR2 SMNVEV (reference sequence). Assay used: immunoSEQ multiplex PCR; TCRdb lists only in-frame clones, some missing. The table has 200,000 to 250,000 clones, approximately 90% seen once. The chain combines TRBV27 with TRBJ1-1, with TRBD1 matching 7 bases. The TCR was taken from a young man who had recovered from COVID-19. Material for sequencing was PBMCs or T cells enriched from blood (not recorded which). In nucleotides, the CDR3 is TGTGCCAGCAGATCAGAACAGGGGTGGAACACTGAAGCTTTCTTT. Protein product: CASRSEQGWNTEAFF.